These 2 T cell receptor beta chains were sequenced from one sample in a study of T cell changes during pregnancy in multiple sclerosis (dated by TCRdb to about 2019). Library creation used the immunoSEQ multiplex PCR assay. In its TCRdb copy, this immuneACCESS table keeps in-frame sequences only and misses some clones. Where compared with another copy, unresolved V genes explain less than half of these, and the others have no known cause. Within this sample are some 99,000 clones, with about 93% of them counted one time only. The top ten clonotypes cover almost 1% of the sample. The specimen was peripheral blood, collected after pregnancy. All receptors derive from a female donor with multiple sclerosis, enrolled in a pregnancy study.

J is TRBJ2-7 and V is TRBV4-1, with 8 bases aligning to TRBD2. CDR3 length equals 15 residues. V lost 1 base and J lost 6; bases outside the gene matches: 8. Germline V gene lookup returns CDR1 MGHRA and CDR2 YSYEKL. In DNA, the CDR3 is TGCGCCAGCAGCCAAGCGGGACTAGGGCGTGTCGAGCAGTACTTC. It encodes CASSQAGLGRVEQYF.

The V call is TRBV27, the J call TRBJ2-1; D possibly corresponds to TRBD1 (5 bases). CDR3 size: 14 residues. Germline CDR1 is MNHEY and CDR2 is SMNVEV (reference sequence). V lost 5 bases and J 8 bases, leaving 16 bases between the germline ends. This CDR3 reads CASSTGSGFYEQFF. CDR3 sequence (DNA): TGTGCCAGCAGTACCGGCTCAGGGTTCTATGAGCAGTTCTTC.